This T cell receptor (beta chain) was sequenced in a study of T cells in Graves' hyperthyroidism and ophthalmopathy. Whole-study findings and limits: Peripheral blood also featured most of the thyroid clonotypes expanded above 0.001.

This clonotype was observed many times. What it binds is not known. What was amplified from RNA transcripts were TCR beta CDR3 regions. With the HTBI primer set, the TCR CDR3 went through a first round of RT-PCR. TCRdb processed the multiplex PCR reads anew with MiXCR; each CDR3 protein has one entry. The sample contains some 350,000 distinct CDR3 sequences, approximately 20% of which appear only once. Over 18 months, lack of ophthalmopathy progression marked Graves' hyperthyroidism as stable. Together with thyroid ultrasound, orbital computed tomography, serum thyroxine and TRAb, clinical symptoms were used for diagnoses. Fresh peripheral blood, about 9.6 ml, yielded the PBMCs. The V end was cut by 2 bases, the J end by 5 bases, with 21 bases between. The V gene's germline CDR1 is DFQATT and CDR2 SNEGSKA (reference sequence). The CDR3 spans 16 residues.

This sequence joins TRBV20-1 and TRBJ1-2, with D possibly being TRBD1 (6 bases). This clonotype was obtained from a young woman with Graves' hyperthyroidism. The sequenced sample consisted of blood. CDR3 nucleotide sequence: TGCAGTGCTAGAACTGGACAGACCAGGTGGGGTTATGGCTACACCTTC. Amino acid sequence: CSARTGQTRWGYGYTF.